What follows are 28 T cell receptor beta chains derived from one specimen sequenced in a study of cytomegalovirus exposure and HLA in healthy donors. With 60 Vbeta and 13 Jbeta primers, the PCR was carried out. Assay: immunoSEQ multiplex PCR; the TCRdb copy retains only in-frame clones and omits some. The sample comprises 160,000 or so clones, approximately 79% of which are singletons, and about 0.72% rests with the top ten. Sequencing was carried out using PBMCs. All receptors derive from a woman aged 40 to 50 in good health and CMV-seronegative.

V and J are TRBV7-2 and TRBJ2-1, with TRBD2 identical over 13 bases. V lost 1 base and J lost 4; bases outside the gene matches: 7. The CDR3 length is 18 residues. Germline CDR1 and CDR2: SGHTA and FQGNSA. The CDR3 coding sequence is TGTGCCAGCAGCTTAGTTGGGACTAGCGGGACCTATTACAATGAGCAGTTCTTC. Protein sequence: CASSLVGTSGTYYNEQFF.

The genes are TRBV7-6 and TRBJ2-1, with 7 positions matching TRBD2. J gave up 6 bases and V 5 bases, and 10 bases lay outside the gene matches. This CDR3 is 15 amino acids long. CDR1 is SGHVS and CDR2 is FNYEAQ in the germline V gene. DNA for the CDR3: TGTGCCAGCAGCCATCTAGCGGCTCTGGGCAATGAGCAGTTCTTC. Translated, it gives CASSHLAALGNEQFF.

This clone has at least ten counts. The CDR3 DNA reads as TGTGCCAGCAGTGAAGCGTCAGTAACAACTAATGAAAAACTGTTTTTT. Its protein product is CASSEASVTTNEKLFF. V usage is TRBV6-1 and J usage is TRBJ1-4; D remains ambiguous. V lost 0 bases to trimming and J lost 0 bases, with 8 bases between them. The CDR3 extends over 16 amino acids. Germline V gene sequence: CDR1 MNHNS, CDR2 SASEGT.

The rearrangement uses TRBV9 and TRBJ2-1, with 8 bases aligning to TRBD2. From germline, CDR1 is SGDLS and CDR2 YYNGEE. V lost 0 bases and J lost 5; bases outside the gene matches: 1. CDR3 length: 14 amino acids. CDR3 region: CASSVALADNEQFF. In nucleotides, the CDR3 is TGTGCCAGCAGCGTAGCACTAGCGGACAATGAGCAGTTCTTC.

This chain links TRBV7-8 with TRBJ1-1, with D perhaps matching TRBD1 (5 bases). The CDR3 is 14 residues long. V was pared by 8 bases and J by 3 bases, with 16 bases between. Per germline, CDR1 SGHVS and CDR2 FQNEAQ. The CDR3 DNA sequence: TGTGCCAGCCGCTCGCAGGGTCGGGACACTGAAGCTTTCTTT. Protein product: CASRSQGRDTEAFF.

The rearrangement links TRBV18 to TRBJ1-1; D uncertain. The CDR3 is 13 residues long. With 2 bases removed from V and 3 bases from J, the gap between germline ends came to 7 bases. Germline CDR1 and CDR2: KGHSH and LQKENI. This chain's CDR3 is CASSPGRDTEAFF. In nucleotides, the CDR3 is TGTGCCAGCTCACCAGGGCGGGACACTGAAGCTTTCTTT.

J is TRBJ1-2 and V is TRBV30; the D is unclear. The germline V and J ends were trimmed by 1 base and 5 bases, with 5 bases remaining between them. The CDR3 consists of 11 residues. Germline CDR1 and CDR2: GTSNPN and SVGIG (reference sequence). The CDR3 loop reads CAWSDGYGYTF. The CDR3 DNA reads TGTGCCTGGAGTGACGGGTATGGCTACACCTTC.

The chain links TRBV19 to TRBJ2-5; D is perhaps TRBD2 (6 bases). The V end was cut by 5 bases, the J end by 11 bases, with 18 bases between. Germline V lookup: CDR1 LNHDA, CDR2 SQIVND (reference sequence). CDR3 length equals 13 residues. CDR3 sequence reads: CASSFSPGLLQYF. CDR3 nucleotide sequence: TGTGCCAGTAGTTTCTCCCCGGGACTCCTACAGTACTTC. Using reference TRBV19 and TRBJ2-5 for the parts outside the CDR3, the full variable domain is DGGITQSPKYLFRKEGQNVTLSCEQNLNHDAMYWYRQDPGQGLRLIYYSQIVNDFQKGDIAEGYSVSREKKESFPLTVTSAQKNPTAFYLCASSFSPGLLQYFGPGTRLLVL.

The chain uses TRBV19 and TRBJ2-7; 9 bases agree with TRBD2. Germline V gives CDR1 LNHDA, CDR2 SQIVND (reference sequence). The CDR3 covers 16 residues. With 5 bases clipped from V and 0 bases from J, the junction kept 8 bases outside the gene matches. The CDR3 DNA is TGTGCCAGTAGTCCGTTAGCGGGGGCGAGCTCCTACGAGCAGTACTTC. This codes for CASSPLAGASSYEQYF.

The chain employs TRBV6-1 and TRBJ2-1; no clear D. Germline V CDR1 and CDR2: MNHNS, SASEGT. The CDR3 is 15 residues long. V dropped 6 bases and J dropped 6 bases, with 18 bases sitting between them. The CDR3 sequence: CASRPAPSQVNEQFF. CDR3 bases: TGTGCCAGCAGACCCGCCCCGAGTCAAGTCAATGAGCAGTTCTTC.

The chain employs TRBV18 and TRBJ2-1, with 15 positions matching TRBD2. V shed 4 bases, J shed 5 bases, and the junction held 15 bases outside the gene matches. This CDR3 is built from 20 residues. The germline gives CDR1 KGHSH, CDR2 LQKENI. The CDR3 here is CASSLGRTGLAGGRDNEQFF. The CDR3 DNA reads TGTGCCAGCTCACTAGGACGTACTGGACTAGCGGGAGGGCGGGACAATGAGCAGTTCTTC.

The chain uses TRBV5-6 and TRBJ2-7, with D uncertain. This CDR3 is 16 amino acids long. Germline V CDR1 and CDR2: SGHDT, YYEEEE. Trimming removed 0 bases from V and 4 bases from J, with 17 bases in between. The CDR3 bases are TGTGCCAGCAGCTTGGCCTTCAACAGTGGAAGATACGAGCAGTACTTC. Residues: CASSLAFNSGRYEQYF.

V usage is TRBV7-9 and J usage is TRBJ1-2, with 7 bases fitting TRBD1. Trimming took 5 bases from V and 4 from J; bases not matched to a gene: 10. Looked up from germline, CDR1 is SEHNR and CDR2 is FQNEAQ (reference sequence). The CDR3 consists of 15 residues. CDR3 loop: CASSPDRDSLYGYTF. DNA for the CDR3: TGTGCCAGCAGCCCAGACAGGGACAGTCTCTATGGCTACACCTTC.

About this clone: A read error may produce the germline difference seen at one junction end. The CDR3 protein is CSSSFGTASYEQYF. The DNA for the CDR3 is TGTTCCAGCAGCTTTGGGACAGCCTCCTACGAGCAGTACTTC. V and J are TRBV7-9 and TRBJ2-7; 7 nucleotides line up with TRBD1. The germline CDR1 and CDR2 sequences are SEHNR and FQNEAQ (reference sequence). The CDR3 is 14 residues long.

The gene calls are TRBV15 and TRBJ1-3, with a tentative D call TRBD1 (6 bases). V was clipped by 5 bases and J by 2 bases, with 19 bases between them. There are 17 residues in the CDR3. The germline CDR1 and CDR2 sequences are LNHNV and YYDKDF (reference sequence). CDR3 region: CATSATRGGATGNTIYF. The CDR3 nucleotides read TGTGCCACCAGCGCTACGCGGGGGGGGGCTACTGGAAACACCATATATTTT.

The chain joins TRBV30 to TRBJ1-2, with D maybe TRBD1 (5 bases). Per the germline V gene, CDR1 is GTSNPN and CDR2 is SVGIG (reference sequence). The V and J ends lost 1 base and 10 bases respectively, with 10 bases between them. CDR3 size: 11 residues. The CDR3 DNA is TGTGCCTGGAGTGGGGGGGGACTCTACACCTTC. As protein: CAWSGGGLYTF.

The chain joins TRBV28 to TRBJ1-2, with TRBD1 matching 7 bases. The CDR3 is 15 amino acids. The trim removed 10 bases at V and 2 bases at J, leaving 13 bases unmatched. Germline CDR1 reads MDHEN; CDR2 reads SYDVKM. The CDR3 DNA is TGTGCCAACCAGGAGGGGGCTGAGAAAAACTATGGCTACACCTTC. This codes for CANQEGAEKNYGYTF.

This clone was detected once. This chain uses TRBV6-1 with TRBJ1-3; D is ambiguous. CDR1 MNHNS and CDR2 SASEGT come from the germline V gene. Trimming took off 3 bases at V and 2 bases at J, with 5 bases between the two ends. The CDR3 spans 13 residues. CDR3 coding DNA: TGTGCCAGCAGTGAGACACCTGGAAACACCATATATTTT. This encodes CASSETPGNTIYF.

The rearrangement uses TRBV19 and TRBJ2-7, with TRBD2 matching 9 bases. The CDR3 length is 15 residues. Germline CDR1 LNHDA, CDR2 SQIVND (reference sequence). V dropped 4 bases and J dropped 6; count of bases not matched to a gene: 10. The CDR3 DNA reads TGTGCCAGTAGTACCGGATTCGGGACTAGCAGCGAGCAGTACTTC. It translates to CASSTGFGTSSEQYF.

This clone appeared once. The chain is built from TRBV5-1 and TRBJ1-1; D remains ambiguous. With 4 bases removed from V and 0 bases from J, the gap between germline ends came to 16 bases. CDR3 length: 16 residues. Germline CDR1 is SGHRS and CDR2 is YFSETQ. The CDR3 is CASSVSLGQLNTEAFF. DNA for the CDR3: TGCGCCAGCAGCGTGAGCCTTGGGCAGCTGAACACTGAAGCTTTCTTT.

The CDR3 bases are TGTGCCACGGGATCGAGGAACTACGAGCAGTACTTC. Translated, it gives CATGSRNYEQYF. The chain joins TRBV28 to TRBJ2-7; D might be TRBD2 (5 bases). Germline values: CDR1 MDHEN, CDR2 SYDVKM. The CDR3 is 12 residues long. With 10 bases removed from V and 3 bases from J, the gap between germline ends came to 13 bases.

In DNA form, the CDR3 reads TGTGCCATCAGTGAGTCGGAGGGACTGCGTAGCACCGGGGAGCTGTTTTTT. Its protein is CAISESEGLRSTGELFF. The chain couples TRBV10-3 to TRBJ2-2, with D possibly TRBD2 on 6 matching bases. Trimming removed 0 bases at V and 4 bases at J, with 15 bases between. CDR1 is ENHRY and CDR2 is SYGVKD in the germline V gene. This CDR3 contains 17 residues.

This chain links TRBV4-1 with TRBJ2-7; 10 nucleotides match TRBD2. Germline V gives CDR1 MGHRA, CDR2 YSYEKL. The V gene end was trimmed by 7 bases and the J gene end by 5 bases; junction bases not matched to a gene: 11. This CDR3 has 15 residues. CDR3 nucleotide sequence: TGCGCCAGCAAGGTTGGTAGCGGGAGGCGTCACGAGCAGTACTTC. Translation: CASKVGSGRRHEQYF.

The gene calls are TRBV6-5 and TRBJ2-7, with 7 positions matching TRBD1. Trimming cost V 6 bases and J 2 bases; bases outside gene matches: 10. The CDR3 is made up of 15 amino acids. Germline-derived CDR1 and CDR2 are MNHEY and SVGAGI. This CDR3 reads CASRKDRFSPYEQYF. The CDR3 DNA sequence: TGTGCCAGCAGAAAGGACAGGTTTAGCCCCTACGAGCAGTACTTC.

The chain carries TRBV11-2 and TRBJ2-3; TRBD2 matches at 12 bases. Germline V gene data show CDR1 as SGHAT and CDR2 as FQNNGV. V lost 5 bases, J lost 9 bases, and 9 bases stayed unmatched. The CDR3 spans 15 residues. CDR3 bases: TGTGCCAGCAGCCTGACTAGCGGGGGCCTAGGCACGCAGTATTTT. The encoded protein is CASSLTSGGLGTQYF.

The chain combines TRBV6-1 with TRBJ1-5; 7 bases are shared with TRBD1. Germline V gene data show CDR1 as MNHNS and CDR2 as SASEGT. The CDR3 sequence is 15 residues long. J lost 0 bases, V lost 5 bases, and 4 bases had no gene match. The CDR3 protein is CASSPDRLSNQPQHF. DNA of the CDR3: TGTGCCAGCAGTCCGGACAGGCTTAGCAATCAGCCCCAGCATTTT.

This chain joins TRBV9 and TRBJ2-4; 7 nucleotides align to TRBD2. CDR1 is SGDLS, CDR2 YYNGEE, per germline. The trim removed 4 bases at V and 0 bases at J, leaving 10 bases unmatched. This CDR3 is built from 17 residues. This chain's CDR3 is CASSPRGGFLAKNIQYF. The CDR3 nucleotides read TGTGCCAGCAGCCCGAGGGGAGGGTTCTTAGCCAAAAACATTCAGTACTTC.

This chain uses TRBV11-1 with TRBJ2-3; TRBD2 is a possible D gene (5 bases). V was cut by 0 bases and J by 2 bases, with 9 bases left in between. Germline V gene lookup returns CDR1 SGHAT and CDR2 FQDESV (reference sequence). This CDR3 region has 15 residues. CDR3: CASSLAGRTTDTQYF. CDR3 bases: TGTGCCAGCAGCTTAGCGGGGAGAACCACAGATACGCAGTATTTT.